The 15 T cell receptor beta chains below all came from one sample that was sequenced in a study of CD8 T cells in Susac syndrome. RNA, at roughly 0.5 to 1 ug, was reverse transcribed with random hexamers. TCRdb reprocessed the immunoSEQ multiplex PCR reads via MiXCR and lists one record per CDR3 protein. The profile covers 150,000 to 250,000 distinct CDR3 sequences, with roughly 95% appearing a single time and just under 0.095% taken by the ten largest. What was sequenced was CD4+ T cells from PBMCs. Receptors were obtained from a human donor with multiple sclerosis.

This clonotype was seen just once. The gene calls are TRBV18 and TRBJ2-4, with 8 bases lining up with TRBD1. The CDR3 is 12 amino acids. Germline values: CDR1 KGHSH, CDR2 LQKENI. J gave up 13 bases and V 8 bases, and 10 bases lay outside the gene matches. The CDR3 region is CASTKDRGPQYF. For the CDR3, the DNA is TGTGCCAGCACAAAAGACAGGGGACCACAGTACTTC.

The genes are TRBV12-3 or TRBV12-4 and TRBJ2-7; 10 positions agree with TRBD1. The CDR3 runs 16 residues. V trimming: 5 bases; J trimming: 5 bases; junction bases outside the gene matches: 12. The DNA for the CDR3 is TGTGCCAGCAGTCCAGAGACCTGGGGGACAGGGGACGAGCAGTACTTC. Its protein is CASSPETWGTGDEQYF.

The V and J genes are TRBV3-1 and TRBJ2-7, with D perhaps TRBD1 or TRBD2 (5 bases each). The CDR3 length is 14 residues. CDR1 is LGHDT, CDR2 YNNKEL, per germline (reference sequence). V gave up 3 bases and J gave up 7 bases, with 16 bases separating them. In DNA form, the CDR3 reads TGTGCCAGCAGCCAGGGGGTCCCATCAGGGGAGCAGTACTTC. The encoded protein is CASSQGVPSGEQYF.

The chain employs TRBV7-9 and TRBJ2-7, with D tentatively TRBD1 (5 bases). V lost 5 bases, J lost 4 bases, and 15 bases lay in between. CDR1 is SEHNR and CDR2 is FQNEAQ in the germline V gene (reference sequence). This CDR3 comprises 14 residues. The CDR3 sequence: CASSRRGAHYEQYF. Here the CDR3 DNA reads TGTGCCAGCAGCCGACGTGGGGCGCATTACGAGCAGTACTTC.

The V and J genes are TRBV29-1 and TRBJ1-2; D is unclear. V was pared by 1 base and J by 3 bases, with 12 bases between. The V gene's germline CDR1 is SQVTM and CDR2 ANQGSEA. CDR3 length equals 14 residues. The CDR3 spells CSVEGVPGDYGYTF. The DNA for the CDR3 is TGCAGCGTTGAAGGAGTTCCTGGAGACTATGGCTACACCTTC. The whole variable domain, filled in from reference TRBV29-1 and TRBJ1-2, reads SAVISQKPSRDICQRGTSLTIQCQVDSQVTMMFWYRQQPGQSLTLIATANQGSEATYESGFVIDKFPISRPNLTFSTLTVSNMSPEDSSIYLCSVEGVPGDYGYTFGSGTRLTVV.

The V call is TRBV30, the J call TRBJ2-3; D may match TRBD1 or TRBD2 (5 bases each). Looked up from germline, CDR1 is GTSNPN and CDR2 is SVGIG (reference sequence). The CDR3 extends over 12 amino acids. V was clipped by 5 bases and J by 5 bases, with 11 bases between them. CDR3 residues: CAWELRGDTQYF. The CDR3 bases are TGTGCCTGGGAGTTGAGGGGAGATACGCAGTATTTT.

The count of this clonotype is one. DNA for the CDR3: TGCAGTGCGACCGGACAGGCCGGGTTGGACATTCAGTACTTC. The encoded protein is CSATGQAGLDIQYF. The chain combines TRBV20-1 with TRBJ2-4; TRBD1 matches at 7 bases. CDR1 and CDR2 from the germline V gene are DFQATT and SNEGSKA (reference sequence). The V segment lost 6 bases and the J segment 8 bases; nucleotides outside the gene matches: 13. This CDR3 is built from 14 residues.

The chain uses TRBV4-1 and TRBJ2-3; the match to TRBD1 covers 8 bases. This CDR3 comprises 17 residues. Germline loops: CDR1 MGHRA, CDR2 YSYEKL. V lost 1 base and J lost 5; bases outside the gene matches: 11. CDR3 sequence (DNA): TGCGCCAGCAGCCAAGTGCGGACAGGGACAGGAATAGATACGCAGTATTTT. Its translation: CASSQVRTGTGIDTQYF.

The genes are TRBV29-1 and TRBJ2-3; no firm D call. The germline CDR1 and CDR2 sequences are SQVTM and ANQGSEA. Trimming pared 2 bases from V and 5 bases from J, leaving 14 bases between. The CDR3 contains 14 residues. CDR3 in amino acids: CSVEPRQFRDTQYF. The CDR3 nucleotides read TGCAGCGTTGAACCACGACAATTCAGAGATACGCAGTATTTT.

The genes are TRBV20-1 and TRBJ2-7; a possible D gene is TRBD1 (6 bases). This CDR3 region has 10 residues. Trimming stripped 6 bases from V and 5 bases from J, with 8 bases between. CDR1 is DFQATT and CDR2 is SNEGSKA in the germline V gene (reference sequence). The CDR3 sequence is CSARTDEQYF. CDR3 DNA: TGCAGTGCCCGGACAGACGAGCAGTACTTC.

CDR3 sequence (DNA): TGTGCCAGCAGTAGTTTAGTTACTGGAAACACCATATATTTT. Translation gives CASSSLVTGNTIYF. The chain links TRBV25-1 to TRBJ1-3; D is undetermined. The CDR3 has 14 residues. Trimming cost V 5 bases and J 2 bases, with 10 bases left between them. Germline CDR1 and CDR2: MGHDK and SYGVNS.

This clonotype has a single count. This rearrangement joins TRBV12-3 or TRBV12-4 to TRBJ1-2; D remains unclear. V was clipped by 7 bases and J by 7 bases, with 19 bases between them. CDR3 length: 14 amino acids. The CDR3 loop reads CASIPQDAPVGYTF. In nucleotides, the CDR3 is TGTGCCAGCATCCCCCAAGATGCCCCGGTTGGCTACACCTTC.

The chain carries TRBV30 and TRBJ1-2, with D perhaps TRBD1 (5 bases). This CDR3 comprises 15 residues. Germline CDR1 GTSNPN, CDR2 SVGIG (reference sequence). V lost 3 bases, J lost 3 bases, and 17 bases lay in between. CDR3 protein: CAWSATRVLDYGYTF. The CDR3 DNA sequence: TGTGCCTGGAGCGCGACCAGGGTTCTCGACTATGGCTACACCTTC.

This CDR3 reads CASSVATGVGEATEAFF. CDR3 nucleotide sequence: TGTGCCAGCAGCGTAGCTACTGGGGTAGGGGAAGCCACTGAAGCTTTCTTT. The chain is built from TRBV9 and TRBJ1-1; perhaps TRBD1 as D (5 bases). V lost 0 bases, J lost 4 bases, and 19 bases lay in between. The germline gives CDR1 SGDLS, CDR2 YYNGEE. This CDR3 comprises 17 residues. The full variable domain, with the rest looked up from reference TRBV9 and TRBJ1-1, is DSGVTQTPKHLITATGQRVTLRCSPRSGDLSVYWYQQSLDQGLQFLIQYYNGEERAKGNILERFSAQQFPDLHSELNLSSLELGDSALYFCASSVATGVGEATEAFFGQGTRLTVV.

In DNA, the CDR3 is TGCAGTGCACCCAAGCCCCGCGGGGGGGCAGGAGGGAATGAGCAGTTCTTC. This encodes CSAPKPRGGAGGNEQFF. The chain carries TRBV20-1 and TRBJ2-1; 9 nucleotides line up with TRBD2. Germline loops: CDR1 DFQATT, CDR2 SNEGSKA (reference sequence). The length of the CDR3 is 17 residues. V shed 6 bases and J 7 bases; nucleotides not matched to a gene: 19.